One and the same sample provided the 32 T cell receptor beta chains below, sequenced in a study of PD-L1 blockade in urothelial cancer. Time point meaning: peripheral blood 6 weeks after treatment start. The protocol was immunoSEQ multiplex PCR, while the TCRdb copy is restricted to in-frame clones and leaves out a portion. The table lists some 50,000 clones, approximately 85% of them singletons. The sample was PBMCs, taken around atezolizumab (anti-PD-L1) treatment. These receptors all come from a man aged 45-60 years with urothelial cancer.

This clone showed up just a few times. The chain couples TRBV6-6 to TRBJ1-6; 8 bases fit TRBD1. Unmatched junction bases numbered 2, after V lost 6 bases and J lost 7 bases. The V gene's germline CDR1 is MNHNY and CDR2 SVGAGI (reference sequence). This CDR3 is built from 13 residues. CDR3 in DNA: TGTGCCAGCAGACGACAGGGGAATTCACCCCTCCACTTT. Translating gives CASRRQGNSPLHF.

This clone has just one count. The CDR3 sequence: CASTLTGTGGARGYTF. In nucleotides, the CDR3 is TGTGCCAGCACGCTGACGGGGACAGGGGGCGCGAGAGGCTACACCTTC. This sequence joins TRBV9 and TRBJ1-2, with 12 bases identical to TRBD1. The CDR3 contains 16 residues. In germline, CDR1 is SGDLS, CDR2 YYNGEE. Trimming removed 6 bases from V and 8 bases from J; junction bases left unmatched: 14.

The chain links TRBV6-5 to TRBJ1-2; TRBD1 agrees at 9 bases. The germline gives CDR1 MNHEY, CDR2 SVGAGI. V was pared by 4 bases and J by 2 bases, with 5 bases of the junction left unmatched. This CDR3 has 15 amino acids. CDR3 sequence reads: CASSSHDRGNYGYTF. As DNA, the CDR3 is TGTGCCAGCAGTTCCCATGACAGGGGGAACTATGGCTACACCTTC.

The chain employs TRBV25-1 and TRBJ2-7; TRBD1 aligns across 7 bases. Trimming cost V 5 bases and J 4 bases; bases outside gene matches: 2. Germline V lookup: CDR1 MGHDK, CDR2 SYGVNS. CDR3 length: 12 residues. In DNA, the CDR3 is TGTGCCAGCAGTCCGGACAGGTACGAGCAGTACTTC. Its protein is CASSPDRYEQYF.

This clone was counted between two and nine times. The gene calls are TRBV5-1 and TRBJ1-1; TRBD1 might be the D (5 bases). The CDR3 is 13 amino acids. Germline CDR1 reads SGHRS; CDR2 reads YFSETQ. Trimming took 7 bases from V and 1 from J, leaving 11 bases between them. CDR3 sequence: CASGLTGNTEAFF. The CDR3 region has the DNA TGCGCCAGCGGTTTAACAGGGAACACTGAAGCTTTCTTT.

The CDR3 DNA reads TGTGCCTGGAACTTAGGGGCCGTCATGAACACTGAAGCTTTCTTT. Translated: CAWNLGAVMNTEAFF. J is TRBJ1-1 and V is TRBV30, with D possibly matching TRBD1 (5 bases). The germline V gene has CDR1 GTSNPN and CDR2 SVGIG (reference sequence). CDR3 length: 15 residues. Trimming took 4 bases from V and 0 from J, leaving 15 bases between them.

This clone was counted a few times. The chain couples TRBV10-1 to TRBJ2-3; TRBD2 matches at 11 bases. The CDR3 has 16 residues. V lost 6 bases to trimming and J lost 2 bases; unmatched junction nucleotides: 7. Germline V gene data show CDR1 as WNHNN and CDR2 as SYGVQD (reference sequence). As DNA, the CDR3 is TGCGCCAGCAGCCCAACTAGCGGGAGAGACACAGATACGCAGTATTTT. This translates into CASSPTSGRDTDTQYF.

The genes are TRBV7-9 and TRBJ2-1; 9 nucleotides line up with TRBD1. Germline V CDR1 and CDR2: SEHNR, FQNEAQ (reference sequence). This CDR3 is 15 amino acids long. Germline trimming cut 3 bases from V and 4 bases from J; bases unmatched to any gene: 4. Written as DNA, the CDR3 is TGTGCCAGCAGCTTTGGACAGGGGAAATACAATGAGCAGTTCTTC. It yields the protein CASSFGQGKYNEQFF.

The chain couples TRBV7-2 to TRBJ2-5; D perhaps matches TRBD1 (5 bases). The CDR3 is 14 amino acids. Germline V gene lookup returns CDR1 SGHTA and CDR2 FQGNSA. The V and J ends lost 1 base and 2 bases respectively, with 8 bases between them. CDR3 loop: CASSLGPGQETQYF. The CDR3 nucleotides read TGTGCCAGCAGCTTAGGGCCAGGGCAAGAGACCCAGTACTTC.

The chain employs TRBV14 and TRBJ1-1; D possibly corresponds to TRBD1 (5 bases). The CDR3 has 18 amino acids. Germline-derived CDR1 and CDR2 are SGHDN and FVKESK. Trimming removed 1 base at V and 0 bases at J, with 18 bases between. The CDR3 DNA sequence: TGTGCCAGCAGCCAAGGTTCCCCACTGGGGCCAATGAACACTGAAGCTTTCTTT. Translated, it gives CASSQGSPLGPMNTEAFF.

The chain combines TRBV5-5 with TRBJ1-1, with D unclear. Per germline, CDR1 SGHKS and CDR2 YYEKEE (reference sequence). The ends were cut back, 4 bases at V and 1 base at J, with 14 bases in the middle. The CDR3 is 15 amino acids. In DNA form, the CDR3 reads TGTGCCAGCAGCATGGGCGGGAATGCGAACACTGAAGCTTTCTTT. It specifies CASSMGGNANTEAFF.

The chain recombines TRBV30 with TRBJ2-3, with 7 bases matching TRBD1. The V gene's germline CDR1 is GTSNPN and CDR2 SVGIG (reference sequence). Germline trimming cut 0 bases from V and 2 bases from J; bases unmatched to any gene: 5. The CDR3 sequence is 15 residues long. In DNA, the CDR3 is TGTGCCTGGAGTGTTAAGGACAGGTACACAGATACGCAGTATTTT. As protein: CAWSVKDRYTDTQYF.

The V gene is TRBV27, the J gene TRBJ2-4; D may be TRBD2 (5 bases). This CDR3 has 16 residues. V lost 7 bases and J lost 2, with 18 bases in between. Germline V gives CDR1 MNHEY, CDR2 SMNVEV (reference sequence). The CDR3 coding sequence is TGTGCCAGCACCACGCTGCTACGGGGAACCAAAAACATTCAGTACTTC. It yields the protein CASTTLLRGTKNIQYF.

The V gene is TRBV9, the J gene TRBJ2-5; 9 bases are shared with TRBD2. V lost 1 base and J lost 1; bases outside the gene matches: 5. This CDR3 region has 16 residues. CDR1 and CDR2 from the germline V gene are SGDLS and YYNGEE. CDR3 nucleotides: TGTGCCAGCAGCGTAACGGCGGGGGGGCCCCAAGAGACCCAGTACTTC. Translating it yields CASSVTAGGPQETQYF.

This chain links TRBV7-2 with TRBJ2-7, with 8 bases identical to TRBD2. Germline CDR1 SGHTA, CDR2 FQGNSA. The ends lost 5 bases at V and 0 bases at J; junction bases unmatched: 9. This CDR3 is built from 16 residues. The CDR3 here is CASSEPGLDSSYEQYF. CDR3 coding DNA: TGTGCCAGCAGCGAGCCGGGACTAGACTCCTCCTACGAGCAGTACTTC.

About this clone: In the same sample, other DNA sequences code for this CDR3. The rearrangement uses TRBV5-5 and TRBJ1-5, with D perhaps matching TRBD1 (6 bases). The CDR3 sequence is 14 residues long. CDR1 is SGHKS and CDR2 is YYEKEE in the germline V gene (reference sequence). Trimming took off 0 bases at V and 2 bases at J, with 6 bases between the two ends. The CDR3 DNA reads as TGTGCCAGCAGCTTGGCAGGGGGCAATCAGCCCCAGCATTTT. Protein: CASSLAGGNQPQHF.

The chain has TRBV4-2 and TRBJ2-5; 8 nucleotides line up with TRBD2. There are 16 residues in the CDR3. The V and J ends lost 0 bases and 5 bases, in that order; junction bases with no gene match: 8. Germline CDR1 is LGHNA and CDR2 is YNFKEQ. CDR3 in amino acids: CASSQEVAGGVETQYF. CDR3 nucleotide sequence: TGTGCCAGCAGCCAAGAGGTTGCGGGGGGCGTTGAGACCCAGTACTTC.

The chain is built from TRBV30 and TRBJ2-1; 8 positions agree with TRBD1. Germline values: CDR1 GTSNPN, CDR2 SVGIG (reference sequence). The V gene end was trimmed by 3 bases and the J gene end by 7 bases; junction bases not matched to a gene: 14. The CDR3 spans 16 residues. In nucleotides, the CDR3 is TGTGCCTGGAGCGCTCACCAGGGGGCGTATAAGAATGAGCAGTTCTTC. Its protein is CAWSAHQGAYKNEQFF.

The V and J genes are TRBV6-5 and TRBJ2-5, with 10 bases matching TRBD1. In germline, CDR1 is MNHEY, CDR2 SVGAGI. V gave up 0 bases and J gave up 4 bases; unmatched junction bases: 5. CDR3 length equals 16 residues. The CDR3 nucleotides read TGTGCCAGCAGTTACTCCGGGACAGGGGCGATAGAGACCCAGTACTTC. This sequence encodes CASSYSGTGAIETQYF.

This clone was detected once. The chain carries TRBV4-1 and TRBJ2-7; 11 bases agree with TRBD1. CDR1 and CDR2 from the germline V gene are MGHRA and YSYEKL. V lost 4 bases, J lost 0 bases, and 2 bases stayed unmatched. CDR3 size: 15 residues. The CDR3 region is CASSPGQGASYEQYF. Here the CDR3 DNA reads TGCGCCAGCAGCCCTGGACAGGGGGCCTCCTACGAGCAGTACTTC.

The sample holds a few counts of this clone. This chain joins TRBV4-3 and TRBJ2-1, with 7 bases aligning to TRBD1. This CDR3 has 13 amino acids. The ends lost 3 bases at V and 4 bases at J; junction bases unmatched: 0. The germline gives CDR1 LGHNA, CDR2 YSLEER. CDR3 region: CASSQTGYNEQFF. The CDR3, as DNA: TGCGCCAGCAGCCAGACAGGGTACAATGAGCAGTTCTTC.

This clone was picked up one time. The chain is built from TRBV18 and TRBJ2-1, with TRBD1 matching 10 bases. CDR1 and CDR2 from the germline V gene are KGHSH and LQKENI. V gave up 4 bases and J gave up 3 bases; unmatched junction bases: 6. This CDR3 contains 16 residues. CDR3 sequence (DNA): TGTGCCAGCTCACTCTCCGGGACAGGGGTCTACAATGAGCAGTTCTTC. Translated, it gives CASSLSGTGVYNEQFF.

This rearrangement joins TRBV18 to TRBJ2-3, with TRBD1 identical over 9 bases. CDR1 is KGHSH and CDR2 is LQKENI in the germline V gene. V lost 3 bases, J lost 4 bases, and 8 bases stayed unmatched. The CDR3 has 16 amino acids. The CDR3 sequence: CASSPGTGSLADTQYF. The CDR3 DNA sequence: TGTGCCAGCTCACCTGGGACAGGGTCACTCGCAGATACGCAGTATTTT.

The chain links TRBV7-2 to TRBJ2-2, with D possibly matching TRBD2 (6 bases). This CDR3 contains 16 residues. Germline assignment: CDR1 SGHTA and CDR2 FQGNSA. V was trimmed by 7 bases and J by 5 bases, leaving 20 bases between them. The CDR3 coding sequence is TGTGCCAGCACCCGCCAGATAGGAGGAGGGACCGGGGAGCTGTTTTTT. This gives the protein CASTRQIGGGTGELFF.

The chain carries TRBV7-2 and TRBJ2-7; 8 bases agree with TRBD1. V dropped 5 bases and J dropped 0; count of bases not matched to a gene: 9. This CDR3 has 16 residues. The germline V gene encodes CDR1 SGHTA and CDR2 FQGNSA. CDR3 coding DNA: TGTGCCAGCAGCCGCCCGAGGGACAGGAGCTCCTACGAGCAGTACTTC. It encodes CASSRPRDRSSYEQYF.

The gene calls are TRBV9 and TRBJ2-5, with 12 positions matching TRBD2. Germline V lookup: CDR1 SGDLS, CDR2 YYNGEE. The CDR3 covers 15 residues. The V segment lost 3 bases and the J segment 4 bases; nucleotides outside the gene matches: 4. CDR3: CASSDRGLAGETQYF. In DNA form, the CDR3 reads TGTGCCAGCAGCGACCGGGGACTAGCGGGAGAGACCCAGTACTTC.

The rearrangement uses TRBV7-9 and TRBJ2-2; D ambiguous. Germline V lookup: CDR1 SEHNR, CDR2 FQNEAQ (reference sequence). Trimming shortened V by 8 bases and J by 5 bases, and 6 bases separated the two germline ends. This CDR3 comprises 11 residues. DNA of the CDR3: TGTGCCAGCCGAGGAACCGGGGAGCTGTTTTTT. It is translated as CASRGTGELFF.

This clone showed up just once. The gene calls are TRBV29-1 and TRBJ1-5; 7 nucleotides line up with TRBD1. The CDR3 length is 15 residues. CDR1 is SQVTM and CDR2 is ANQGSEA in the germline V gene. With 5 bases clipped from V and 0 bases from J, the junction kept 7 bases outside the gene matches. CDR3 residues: CSVLEGAISNQPQHF. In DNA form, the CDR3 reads TGCAGCGTTCTCGAGGGGGCAATTAGCAATCAGCCCCAGCATTTT.

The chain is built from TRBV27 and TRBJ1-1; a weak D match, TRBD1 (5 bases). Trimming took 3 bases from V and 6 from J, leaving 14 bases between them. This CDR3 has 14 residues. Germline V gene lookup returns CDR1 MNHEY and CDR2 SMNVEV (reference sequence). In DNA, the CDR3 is TGTGCCAGCAGTTTGCGGGAAAAGGGGTCTGAAGCTTTCTTT. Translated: CASSLREKGSEAFF.

The CDR3 is CASSPTGANTGELFF. Written as DNA, the CDR3 is TGTGCCAGCAGCCCGACAGGCGCGAACACCGGGGAGCTGTTTTTT. The rearrangement links TRBV7-2 to TRBJ2-2, with D perhaps matching TRBD1 (6 bases). The CDR3 totals 15 residues. The germline V gene has CDR1 SGHTA and CDR2 FQGNSA. V was pared by 5 bases and J by 0 bases, with 10 bases between.

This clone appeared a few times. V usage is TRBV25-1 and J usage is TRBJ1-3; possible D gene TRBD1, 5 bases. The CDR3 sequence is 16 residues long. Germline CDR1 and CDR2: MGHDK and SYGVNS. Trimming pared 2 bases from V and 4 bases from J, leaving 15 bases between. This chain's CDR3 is CASSEIGQRYGNTIYF. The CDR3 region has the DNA TGTGCCAGCAGTGAAATCGGACAAAGATACGGAAACACCATATATTTT.

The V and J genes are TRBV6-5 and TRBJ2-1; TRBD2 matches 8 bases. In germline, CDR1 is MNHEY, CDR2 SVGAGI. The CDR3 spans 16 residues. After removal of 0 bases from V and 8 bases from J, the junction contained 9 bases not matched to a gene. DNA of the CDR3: TGTGCCAGCAGTTACTCGGCAGCGGGAGCGACGGATGAGCAGTTCTTC. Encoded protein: CASSYSAAGATDEQFF.